This T cell receptor beta chain was documented in a study of shared clonotypes between healthy human individuals. Overall study findings and caveats: Sampling involved blood alone; tissue repertoires likely differ. Among non-shared clonotypes, generation probabilities were lower than among those shared by all four donors.

The CDR3 extends over 14 amino acids. Per the germline V gene, CDR1 is SGHDT and CDR2 is YYEEEE. V was trimmed by 0 bases and J by 4 bases, leaving 11 bases between them. About this clone: The target antigen is unknown.

The data were produced by immunoSEQ multiplex PCR, yet TCRdb's version contains in-frame clones alone and is incomplete. The table shows some 630,000 clones, with around 96% occurring only once. Naive CD8 populations comprised CD45RO-negative cells positively selected for CCR7, excluding terminally differentiated effector memory CD45RA+ cells. Sequenced material: naive CD8+ T cells sorted from blood. J is TRBJ2-7 and V is TRBV5-6; tentatively, D is TRBD1 (5 bases). The clonotype comes from a woman aged 25 to 39 in good health. The chain's CDR3 is CASSLASRAYEQYF. The CDR3 nucleotides are TGTGCCAGCAGCTTGGCCTCCAGGGCTTACGAGCAGTACTTC.